This T cell receptor (beta chain) was identified during a study of PD-1 blockade in classical Hodgkin lymphoma. About the research overall: Nivolumab dosed at 3 mg/kg went to patients intravenously every 2 weeks.

Every patient relapsed after autologous stem cell transplantation, and brentuximab vedotin exposure varied. With regard to this clone: The antigen is not known.

CDR1 SGHAT and CDR2 FQNNGV come from the germline V gene. The CDR3 length is 15 residues. The ends were cut back, 1 base at V and 3 bases at J, with 9 bases in the middle. Method: immunoSEQ multiplex PCR; TCRdb's copy keeps in-frame clones and lacks some. This table holds under 110,000 clones, roughly 90% found once. Broader study findings: With CD4+ cells, TCR diversity rose significantly by C4D1, but not with CD8+ cells. The study found complete responders had baseline diversity similar to newly diagnosed patients.

The receptor was derived from a human donor with classical Hodgkin lymphoma. The chain has TRBV11-2 and TRBJ2-2; no firm D call. This specimen consisted of peripheral blood mononuclear cells (PBMCs), obtained before the second cycle of nivolumab. This CDR3 reads CASSLASLYTGELFF. The CDR3 DNA sequence: TGTGCCAGCAGCTTAGCGAGCTTATACACCGGGGAGCTGTTTTTT. Full variable domain (rest looked up from reference TRBV11-2 and TRBJ2-2): EAGVAQSPRYKIIEKRQSVAFWCNPISGHATLYWYQQILGQGPKLLIQFQNNGVVDDSQLPKDRFSAERLKGVDSTLKIQPAKLEDSAVYLCASSLASLYTGELFFGEGSRLTVL.